The rows below give T cell receptor beta chains drawn from one sample of a study of beta chain features in type 1 diabetes. Using immunoSEQ multiplex PCR, the repertoire was profiled, and TCRdb retains in-frame clones only, with some absent. The sample has about 300,000 clones, less than 15% seen once. Material: naive CD4+ T cells from blood. These receptors came from a woman younger than 30 with type 1 diabetes. Each CDR3 is given with its conserved first and last residue. Each record gives: D gene, V gene, clone size, J gene, CDR3 length, CDR3 DNA, CDR3 protein. D genes are given only for firm matches. Size tells how often a clone was seen (once, few, many) or the class of an expanded clone, and some rows leave it out.

NA,TRBV5-1,NA,TRBJ2-6,18,TGCGCCAGCAGCCCGTACAGGGGGAGGGACTCTGGGGCCAACGTCCTGACTTTC,CASSPYRGRDSGANVLTF
NA,TRBV29-1,many,TRBJ2-1,11,TGCAGCGTTGGGGAGTACAATGAGCAGTTCTTC,CSVGEYNEQFF
TRBD1,TRBV28,few,TRBJ2-7,14,TGTGCCAGCAGCCCCGGACAGGGCCCCTACGAGCAGTACTTC,CASSPGQGPYEQYF
TRBD2,TRBV4-1,NA,TRBJ2-2,16,TGCGCCAGCAGCCAAGGACTAGCGGCGAACACCGGGGAGCTGTTTTTT,CASSQGLAANTGELFF
NA,TRBV29-1,few,TRBJ2-7,13,TGCAGCGTTGTGTGGGCAGCTTCCTACGAGCAGTACTTC,CSVVWAASYEQYF
TRBD1,TRBV30,few,TRBJ2-5,12,TGTGCCTGGAGTGTACAGGGGGAGACCCAGTACTTC,CAWSVQGETQYF
NA,TRBV7-2,NA,TRBJ1-4,15,TGTGCCAGCAGCCTTTGGGGCTTCATCAATGAAAAACTGTTTTTT,CASSLWGFINEKLFF
TRBD1,TRBV10-3,NA,TRBJ1-2,14,TGTGCCATCAGCGGGACAGGGGGGGCCTATGGCTACACCTTC,CAISGTGGAYGYTF
NA,TRBV2,NA,TRBJ1-4,14,TGTGCCAGCAAACGACAGAAGGCTAATGAAAAACTGTTTTTT,CASKRQKANEKLFF
NA,TRBV28,NA,TRBJ1-5,14,TGTGCCAGCAGACCAGCTTCTGGGGCTGGGCCCCAGCATTTT,CASRPASGAGPQHF
NA,TRBV11-2,NA,TRBJ1-1,13,TGTGCCACTCACACCCGGGGGAACACTGAAGCTTTCTTT,CATHTRGNTEAFF
TRBD2,TRBV7-2,NA,TRBJ2-3,16,TGTGCCAGCAGCACCTGGACTAGCGGGAGCACAGATACGCAGTATTTT,CASSTWTSGSTDTQYF
NA,TRBV18,few,TRBJ1-2,14,TGTGCCAGCTCGCCCGACAGGTTAGGATATGGCTACACCTTC,CASSPDRLGYGYTF
TRBD1,TRBV7-9,NA,TRBJ1-1,14,TGTGCCAGCAGCATGGGACAGCCGAACACTGAAGCTTTCTTT,CASSMGQPNTEAFF
TRBD2,TRBV7-2,NA,TRBJ2-7,13,TGTGCCAGCAGCCCCAACCGGGGGGGCGAGCAGTACTTC,CASSPNRGGEQYF
NA,TRBV6-1,NA,TRBJ2-3,16,TGTGCCAGCAGTGAAGCTACTAGTGGGAGGGGGGATACGCAGTATTTT,CASSEATSGRGDTQYF
TRBD1,TRBV7-2,once,TRBJ1-1,15,TGTGCCAGCAGCTTGACCGGGACAGGGGGGACTGAAGCTTTCTTT,CASSLTGTGGTEAFF